These T cell receptor beta chains were read from a single sample in a study of identical twins. TCRdb passed the 5' RACE reads through MiXCR, listing each CDR3 protein once. The table lists about 920,000 distinct CDR3 sequences, roughly an eighth of them singletons. The same sample was also studied in work on yellow fever vaccine responses in identical twins.

Sequencing was performed on PBMCs. These receptors were taken from a young woman in good health. CDR3s include the opening cysteine and the closing phenylalanine or tryptophan. The D gene is left open where the match is weak. Not every row has a clone size; where given, it reads once, few, many or a size class.

>-|TRBJ2-1|few|TRBV4-1
CASSQGTRSSYNEQFF
TGCGCCAGCAGCCAAGGAACTAGGAGCTCCTACAATGAGCAGTTCTTC
>-|TRBJ1-2|-|TRBV29-1
CSVEPSAYGYTF
TGCAGCGTTGAACCGTCTGCCTATGGCTACACCTTC
>-|TRBJ2-1|many|TRBV19
CASSSGPLNEQFF
TGTGCCAGTAGCTCGGGTCCACTGAATGAGCAGTTCTTC
>TRBD1|TRBJ2-1|-|TRBV20-1
CSARSSGTGVYHEQFF
TGCAGTGCTAGGTCCTCAGGGACAGGGGTTTATCATGAGCAGTTCTTC
>TRBD2|TRBJ2-5|few|TRBV3-1
CASSQAAGGQETQYF
TGTGCCAGCAGCCAAGCCGCGGGGGGACAAGAGACCCAGTACTTC
>-|TRBJ1-1|few|TRBV28
CASSLKGGANTEAFF
TGTGCCAGCAGTTTGAAAGGGGGGGCGAACACTGAAGCTTTCTTT
>-|TRBJ2-1|few|TRBV7-2
CASSPAVAGYNEQFF
TGTGCCAGCAGCCCGGCCGTAGCAGGCTACAATGAGCAGTTCTTC
>-|TRBJ2-3|-|TRBV4-1
CASSHGLGYTQYF
TGCGCCAGCAGCCATGGGCTGGGATATACGCAGTATTTT
>TRBD2|TRBJ2-3|few|TRBV12-3/TRBV12-4
CASSSSGSYTDTQYF
TGTGCCAGCAGTTCAAGCGGGAGTTACACAGATACGCAGTATTTT
>-|TRBJ1-5|-|TRBV7-9
CASSAEGQPQHF
TGTGCCAGCAGCGCGGAAGGGCAGCCCCAGCATTTT
>-|TRBJ1-1|few|TRBV20-1
CSARVGYSEAFF
TGCAGTGCTAGAGTAGGGTACTCTGAAGCTTTCTTT
>-|TRBJ2-3|-|TRBV10-3
CATEGASDTQYF
TGTGCCACCGAAGGGGCGTCAGATACGCAGTATTTT
>TRBD1|TRBJ2-3|many|TRBV5-5
CASSLPTGADTQYF
TGTGCCAGCAGCTTGCCTACAGGGGCAGATACGCAGTATTTT
>TRBD2|TRBJ2-2|-|TRBV20-1
CSATSGGGHTGELFF
TGCAGTGCTACATCGGGCGGGGGGCACACCGGGGAGCTGTTTTTT
>-|TRBJ2-7|-|TRBV19
CASSLQPGTTYEQYF
TGTGCCAGTAGTCTGCAGCCCGGGACAACCTACGAGCAGTACTTC
>TRBD2|TRBJ2-5|few|TRBV10-3
CAIRSGLAVQETQYF
TGTGCCATCAGGTCGGGACTAGCGGTACAAGAGACCCAGTACTTC
>TRBD2|TRBJ2-1|-|TRBV10-3
CAITTGREGQKFF
TGTGCCATCACCACTGGGCGGGAGGGCCAGAAGTTCTTC
>-|TRBJ2-3|-|TRBV11-1
CASSSLTFTQYF
TGTGCCAGCAGCTCCCTAACCTTTACGCAGTATTTT
>TRBD1|TRBJ2-2|many|TRBV29-1
CSAGQGNSAGELFF
TGCAGCGCCGGACAGGGGAATTCCGCCGGGGAGCTGTTTTTT
>-|TRBJ2-5|-|TRBV27
CALGEETQYF
TGTGCCCTAGGGGAAGAGACCCAGTACTTC
>TRBD2|TRBJ2-3|many|TRBV6-1
CASSQALAGRTDTQYF
TGTGCCAGCAGCCAAGCTTTAGCGGGACGCACAGATACGCAGTATTTT
>-|TRBJ1-2|-|TRBV27
CASRNANYGYTF
TGTGCCAGCAGAAATGCAAACTATGGCTACACCTTC
>-|TRBJ1-5|few|TRBV12-3/TRBV12-4
CASSLGGSAGNQPQHF
TGTGCCAGCAGTTTAGGAGGCAGTGCAGGCAATCAGCCCCAGCATTTT
>-|TRBJ2-3|many|TRBV12-3/TRBV12-4
CASSLPGSWRADTQYF
TGTGCCAGCAGTTTACCGGGATCATGGCGGGCAGATACGCAGTATTTT
>TRBD1|TRBJ2-1|few|TRBV10-3
CATTRTGGDEQFF
TGTGCCACCACCCGTACAGGGGGAGATGAGCAGTTCTTC
>-|TRBJ1-2|-|TRBV20-1
CSASLGARERVYGYTF
TGCAGTGCTAGTTTAGGGGCCAGGGAGAGGGTCTATGGCTACACCTTC